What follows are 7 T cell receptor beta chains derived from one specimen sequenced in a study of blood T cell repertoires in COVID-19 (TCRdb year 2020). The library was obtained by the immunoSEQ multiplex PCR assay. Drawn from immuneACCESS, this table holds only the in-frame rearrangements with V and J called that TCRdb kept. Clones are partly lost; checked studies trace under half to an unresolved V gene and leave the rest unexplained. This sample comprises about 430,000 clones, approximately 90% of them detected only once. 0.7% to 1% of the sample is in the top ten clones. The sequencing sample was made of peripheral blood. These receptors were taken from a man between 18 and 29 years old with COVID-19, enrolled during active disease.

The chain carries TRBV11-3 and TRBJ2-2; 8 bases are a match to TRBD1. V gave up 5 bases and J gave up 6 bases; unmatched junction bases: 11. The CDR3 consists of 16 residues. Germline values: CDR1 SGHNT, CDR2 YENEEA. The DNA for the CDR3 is TGTGCCAGCAGCCCGCGGACAGGGACCTACGCCGGGGAGCTGTTTTTT. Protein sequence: CASSPRTGTYAGELFF.

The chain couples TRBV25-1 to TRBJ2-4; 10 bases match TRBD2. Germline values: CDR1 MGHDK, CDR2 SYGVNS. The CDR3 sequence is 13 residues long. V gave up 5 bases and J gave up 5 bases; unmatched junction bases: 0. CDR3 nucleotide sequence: TGTGCCAGCAGTACTAGCGGGGAAAACATTCAGTACTTC. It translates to CASSTSGENIQYF.

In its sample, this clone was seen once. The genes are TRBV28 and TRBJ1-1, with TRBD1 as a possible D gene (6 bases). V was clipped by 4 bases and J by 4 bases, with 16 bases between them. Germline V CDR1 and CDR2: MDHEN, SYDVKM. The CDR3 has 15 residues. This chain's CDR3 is CASSSPAQGSTEAFF. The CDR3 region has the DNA TGTGCCAGCAGTTCTCCCGCACAGGGAAGCACTGAAGCTTTCTTT.

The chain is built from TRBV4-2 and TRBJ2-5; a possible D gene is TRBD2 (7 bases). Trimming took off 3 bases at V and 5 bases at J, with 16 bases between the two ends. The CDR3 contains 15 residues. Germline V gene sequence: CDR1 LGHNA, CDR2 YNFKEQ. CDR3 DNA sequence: TGTGCCAGCAGCCAGCTCCGGGGGGCCGGGGAGACCCAGTACTTC. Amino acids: CASSQLRGAGETQYF.

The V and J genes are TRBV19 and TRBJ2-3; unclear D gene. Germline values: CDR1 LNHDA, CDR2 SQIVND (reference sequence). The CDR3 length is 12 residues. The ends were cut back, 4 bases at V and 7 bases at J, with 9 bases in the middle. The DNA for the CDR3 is TGTGCCAGTAGTAGTAATCCCTATACGCAGTATTTT. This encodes CASSSNPYTQYF. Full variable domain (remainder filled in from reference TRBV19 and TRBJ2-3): DGGITQSPKYLFRKEGQNVTLSCEQNLNHDAMYWYRQDPGQGLRLIYYSQIVNDFQKGDIAEGYSVSREKKESFPLTVTSAQKNPTAFYLCASSSNPYTQYFGPGTRLTVL.

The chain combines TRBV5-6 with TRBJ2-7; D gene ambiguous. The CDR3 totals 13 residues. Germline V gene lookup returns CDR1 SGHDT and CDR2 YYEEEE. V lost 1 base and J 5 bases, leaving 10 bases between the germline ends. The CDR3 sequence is CASSLRGTNEQYF. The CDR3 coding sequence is TGTGCCAGCAGCTTGAGAGGCACAAACGAGCAGTACTTC. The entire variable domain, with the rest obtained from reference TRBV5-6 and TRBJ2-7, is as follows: DAGVTQSPTHLIKTRGQQVTLRCSPKSGHDTVSWYQQALGQGPQFIFQYYEEEERQRGNFPDRFSGHQFPNYSSELNVNALLLGDSALYLCASSLRGTNEQYFGPGTRLTVT.

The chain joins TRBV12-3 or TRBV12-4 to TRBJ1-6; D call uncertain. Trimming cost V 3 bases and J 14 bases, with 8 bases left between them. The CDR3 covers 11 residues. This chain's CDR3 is CASSLWRALHF. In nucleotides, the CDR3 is TGTGCCAGCAGTTTGTGGAGGGCCCTCCACTTT.